Listed below are T cell receptor beta chains from one sample, sequenced in a study of early stage breast cancer tumors. Profiling relied on immunoSEQ multiplex PCR, and the TCRdb table lists in-frame clones only, not all of them. The sample holds about 51,000 clones, more than 70% seen once. The sample taken for sequencing was blood. These receptors originate from a person aged 35-55 years with breast cancer. CDR3s include the opening cysteine and the closing phenylalanine or tryptophan. Fields, in order: clone size, V gene, D gene, J gene, CDR3 DNA, CDR3 protein. A D gene is named only where the DNA matches it firmly. Clone size is given for some rows only: seen once, a few or many times, or a class if the clone is expanded.

>NA|TRBV30|TRBD2|TRBJ2-5
TGTGCCTGGAGAGAAGCGGGAGCCCGCGAGACCCAGTACTTC
CAWREAGARETQYF
>NA|TRBV4-1|NA|TRBJ1-2
TGCGCCAGCAGCTCCCCCCAGGAGGGAGGGTATGGCTACACCTTC
CASSSPQEGGYGYTF
>NA|TRBV5-4|NA|TRBJ1-1
TGTGCCAGCAGCTCCACCGTAGACACTGAAGCTTTCTTT
CASSSTVDTEAFF
>NA|TRBV2|TRBD2|TRBJ2-1
TGTGCCAGCAGGTCACTAGCGGGAGGTTCCTACAATGAGCAGTTCTTC
CASRSLAGGSYNEQFF
>NA|TRBV19|NA|TRBJ1-4
TGTGCCAGTACGACCGCTATGGTGAGGGAAAAACTGTTTTTT
CASTTAMVREKLFF
>few|TRBV5-1|NA|TRBJ1-5
TGCGCCAGCAGCTTGGCGGGGGAGCGCAATCAGCCCCAGCATTTT
CASSLAGERNQPQHF
>NA|TRBV19|TRBD1|TRBJ1-2
TGTGCCAGTAGTCCGAGGACAGGCTTAAGGGGCTACACCTTC
CASSPRTGLRGYTF
>NA|TRBV7-2|NA|TRBJ2-7
TGTGCCAGCAGCTTAGCCGCCGGAGAACTCCTACCCTACGAGCAGTACTTC
CASSLAAGELLPYEQYF
>few|TRBV2|NA|TRBJ1-5
TGTGCCAGCAGTGAACAGGTTTATCAGCCCCAGCATTTT
CASSEQVYQPQHF
>NA|TRBV23-1|NA|TRBJ2-3
TGCGCCAGCAGTCACCAGTCTGGGAGTGTAGATACGCAGTATTTT
CASSHQSGSVDTQYF
>many|TRBV2|NA|TRBJ2-7
TGTGCCAGCAGCCGGGACGGCTACGAGCAGTACTTC
CASSRDGYEQYF
>NA|TRBV2|NA|TRBJ2-1
TGTGCCAGCACTGCACTGGACTACAATGAGCAGTTCTTC
CASTALDYNEQFF
>NA|TRBV27|TRBD2|TRBJ2-3
TGTGCCAGCACTCTTCGGGGGGCAGATACGCAGTATTTT
CASTLRGADTQYF
>NA|TRBV2|TRBD2|TRBJ2-1
TGTGCCAGCAGAGCCGGGACTAGCGGCAATGAGCAGTTCTTC
CASRAGTSGNEQFF
>NA|TRBV30|NA|TRBJ2-7
TGTGCCTGGAGTGTAGCTTCTCTAGGAGGAAAGCAGTACTTC
CAWSVASLGGKQYF
>NA|TRBV30|TRBD2|TRBJ2-5
TGTGCCTGGGGTCACAATAGCGGGAGGACTAAAGAGACCCAGTACTTC
CAWGHNSGRTKETQYF
>NA|TRBV2|NA|TRBJ1-1
TGTGCCAGCGGTCACGGGGGCGCCCCGACTGAAGCTTTCTTT
CASGHGGAPTEAFF
>NA|TRBV5-1|NA|TRBJ1-4
TGCGCCAGCAGAACTGGATTCGGAACTAATGAAAAACTGTTTTTT
CASRTGFGTNEKLFF
>NA|TRBV5-1|NA|TRBJ2-3
TGCGCCAGCAGCCCAGCCCCCTTCAGCACAGATACGCAGTATTTT
CASSPAPFSTDTQYF
>NA|TRBV7-9|TRBD2|TRBJ2-1
TGTGCCAGCAGCAAAGGGCCCCTAGCGGGACGTTACCATGAGCAGTTCTTC
CASSKGPLAGRYHEQFF
>NA|TRBV19|NA|TRBJ1-5
TGTGCCAGTAGTATATGGGGCACAGGGCAAGGGCAGCCCCAGCATTTT
CASSIWGTGQGQPQHF
>NA|TRBV15|TRBD1|TRBJ1-5
TGTGCCACTCCGCTCTTCCCGGGACAGCGGGGGAGCAATCAGCCCCAGCATTTT
CATPLFPGQRGSNQPQHF
>NA|TRBV6-1|TRBD2|TRBJ2-7
TGTGCCAGCAGTGAATATAGCGGGAGCTCCTACGAGCAGTACTTC
CASSEYSGSSYEQYF
>NA|TRBV6-4|NA|TRBJ2-3
TGTGCCAGCAGTGACTCGAGGGGCACAGATACGCAGTATTTT
CASSDSRGTDTQYF
>NA|TRBV5-6|TRBD1|TRBJ1-1
TGTGCCAGCAGCCCGTCCCGGGACAGGGTTGACACTGAAGCTTTCTTT
CASSPSRDRVDTEAFF
>once|TRBV19|NA|TRBJ2-5
TGTGCCAGTTCACCAACCGGGCCGAGGCAGTCTCAAGAGACCCAGTACTTC
CASSPTGPRQSQETQYF
>few|TRBV27|NA|TRBJ1-1
TGTGCCAGCAGTTCCGGGCAGGGGATGAACACTGAAGCTTTCTTT
CASSSGQGMNTEAFF
>NA|TRBV18|TRBD1|TRBJ2-5
TGTGCCAGCCAAGGACAGGGTGGGGAGACCCAGTACTTC
CASQGQGGETQYF
>NA|TRBV7-2|TRBD2|TRBJ2-2
TGTGCCAGCAGCTCCCGACTAGCGGGGGGCACCGGGGAGCTGTTTTTT
CASSSRLAGGTGELFF
>few|TRBV19|NA|TRBJ1-1
TGTGCCAGTAGTATCAACGCGAACACTGAAGCTTTCTTT
CASSINANTEAFF
>NA|TRBV19|NA|TRBJ1-2
TGTGCCAGTAGTTCCCCGGGGAGAACCTATGGCTACACCTTC
CASSSPGRTYGYTF
>NA|TRBV6-1|TRBD1|TRBJ2-5
TGTGCCAGCACTCCGGACAGGTCGGAGACCCAGTACTTC
CASTPDRSETQYF
>NA|TRBV11-2|TRBD2|TRBJ2-3
TGTGCCAGCAGCTTCGTAGCGGGAGCAGGAGGGGATACGCAGTATTTT
CASSFVAGAGGDTQYF
>NA|TRBV11-2|NA|TRBJ1-1
TGTGCCAGCAGCTTAGATGTGGGGGCTTTCTTT
CASSLDVGAFF
>NA|TRBV27|TRBD1|TRBJ2-2
TGTGCCAGCAGTTGGACAGGGGGATCCGGGGAGCTGTTTTTT
CASSWTGGSGELFF
>NA|TRBV7-9|TRBD2|TRBJ2-3
TGTGCCAGCAGCTTAGGCCGGACTACTAGCGTCCGTACGCAGTATTTT
CASSLGRTTSVRTQYF
>once|TRBV18|NA|TRBJ1-1
TGTGCCAGCTCACTAAGTCGGAATGAAGCTTTCTTT
CASSLSRNEAFF
>NA|TRBV18|NA|TRBJ2-7
TGTGCCAGCTCCAGGGACTACGAGCAGTACTTC
CASSRDYEQYF
>NA|TRBV4-1|NA|TRBJ1-2
TGCGCCAGCCGACCGGGGGAGGGCGGTTATGGCTACACCTTC
CASRPGEGGYGYTF
>NA|TRBV9|NA|TRBJ2-7
TGTGCCAGCAGCGTAGGGGTCGAAACCTACGAGCAGTACTTC
CASSVGVETYEQYF
>NA|TRBV7-9|NA|TRBJ1-4
TGTGCCAGCAGCTTAATGGCAGGGGATGAAAAACTGTTTTTT
CASSLMAGDEKLFF
>few|TRBV15|NA|TRBJ1-1
TGTGCCACCAGCAGAGATAGGCAAATGAACACTGAAGCTTTCTTT
CATSRDRQMNTEAFF
>NA|TRBV5-1|NA|TRBJ2-5
TGCGCCAGCAGCTTGGAATCTGAGACCCAGTACTTC
CASSLESETQYF
>NA|TRBV18|NA|TRBJ2-3
TGTGCCAGCTCACCAGTTTCGGGACCGAAGGAAGATACGCAGTATTTT
CASSPVSGPKEDTQYF
>NA|TRBV27|TRBD2|TRBJ2-5
TGTGCCAGCAGCGGGACTAGCGGGTCACGATATAAGTACTTC
CASSGTSGSRYKYF
>NA|TRBV20-1|NA|TRBJ2-7
TGCAGCCCGGCAGGCCCGGGCGAGCAGTACTTC
CSPAGPGEQYF
>once|TRBV30|NA|TRBJ1-5
TGTGCCTGGACCCTAACAGGGAGGCAGAGTCAGCCCCAGCATTTT
CAWTLTGRQSQPQHF
>few|TRBV5-6|NA|TRBJ2-1
TGTGCCAGCAGCTTGGTAGCGGATGTTCCGTTCTTC
CASSLVADVPFF
>once|TRBV11-2|NA|TRBJ2-6
TGTGCCAGCAGCTTAGCTAGGTGGGCGTACTCTGGGGCCAACGTCCTGACTTTC
CASSLARWAYSGANVLTF
>NA|TRBV9|TRBD2|TRBJ2-7
TGTGCCAGCAGCGTAGGGACTAGCTACGAGCAGTACTTC
CASSVGTSYEQYF
>NA|TRBV10-1|NA|TRBJ2-7
TGCGCCAGCAGTACAAAGAGGTATGACGAGCAGTACTTC
CASSTKRYDEQYF
>NA|TRBV6-5|NA|TRBJ2-5
TGTGCCAGTCGACGAGGAAAAGAGACCCAGTACTTC
CASRRGKETQYF
>NA|TRBV30|TRBD1|TRBJ2-6
TGTGCCTGGGGGGGACAGGCACAAGGGGCCAACGTCCTGACTTTC
CAWGGQAQGANVLTF
>NA|TRBV2|NA|TRBJ2-7
TGTGCCAGCACCCTGCTTTTGGGCGAGCAGTACTTC
CASTLLLGEQYF
>few|TRBV28|NA|TRBJ1-1
TGTGCCAGCACCTGGTCAGGGAGCACTGAAGCTTTCTTT
CASTWSGSTEAFF
>NA|TRBV7-2|TRBD2|TRBJ2-2
TGTGCCAGCAGCCCCTCGGGGGGAGGGCGGACCGGGGAGCTGTTTTTT
CASSPSGGGRTGELFF
>NA|TRBV7-2|TRBD2|TRBJ2-7
TGTGCCAGCAGCTGGCCCGGGAGGGCCTTGTACGAGCAGTACTTC
CASSWPGRALYEQYF
>NA|TRBV5-4|TRBD2|TRBJ2-3
TGTGCCAGCAGCTTGGCGGGGGGGAGCACAGATACGCAGTATTTT
CASSLAGGSTDTQYF
>once|TRBV2|TRBD2|TRBJ2-5
TGTGCCAGCAATGGCGGGAGACGAGAGACCCAGTACTTC
CASNGGRRETQYF